This T cell receptor beta chain appears in the sequencing data of a study of blood T cell repertoires in COVID-19 (dated by TCRdb to between 2020 and 2021). Context from the whole study: Samples covering the acute and convalescent phases of COVID-19 were provided by collaborators in the United States, Italy and Spain. The prospective study material was composed of cDNA or gDNA derived from T cells, B-cell-depleted T cells, or PBMCs. Subjects who had been exposed to COVID-19, were actively infected with it, or had recovered from it provided the deeply sampled blood TCRbeta repertoires that made up the dataset. The repertoires were released in a freely available public database intended as a resource for research on the immune response to SARS-CoV-2. Samples came from the ongoing ImmuneRACE study (first 160 participants) plus 1,254 subjects from 6 global collaborators. The sample metadata nearly always contained a de-identified subject ID, COVID-19 status, age in years and sex. Where HLA class I and class II types were available, the types were taken from metadata supplied by the sample provider, not from assay-based typing.

With regard to this clone: It lacks a known antigen. Base-call qualities are not available, and no considerably larger clone is one nucleotide away.

General findings and caveats noted by the study authors: How much clinical and demographic metadata was included differed by source and by participant, and the metadata was provided uncurated.

Collaborating institutions collected whole blood in K2EDTA tubes following their own protocols. Collaborator samples were shipped for TCRbeta analysis as frozen whole blood, isolated PBMCs, or DNA extracted from either sample type. TCRbeta CDR3 regions were amplified from genomic DNA by means of the immunoSEQ Assay, a bias-controlled multiplex PCR. Under the source paper's analysis protocol: The number of nucleated cells in each sample was estimated from the amplification of reference gene primers within the assay. Sequence reads were collapsed and filtered to measure the absolute abundance of every unique TCRbeta CDR3 rearrangement. For each sample, productive Simpson clonality was calculated by taking the square root of Simpson's diversity index across productive rearrangements. Imported from immuneACCESS, the table was reduced by TCRdb to in-frame sequences with V and J called. These copies leave out some clones; in studies compared against another copy, an unresolved V gene accounts for under half, and the cause of the remainder is not known. D and trimming come from the DNA, and the V and J calls and clone size come from that table. The sample table lists roughly 63,000 clones, roughly 85% of them with a count of one. The biggest ten clones account for 32% of the sample.

Its CDR3 holds 14 amino acids, cysteine through phenylalanine. Only the CDR3 DNA stays, 42 bases, in frame from base 1. Relative to germline, V is 5 bases shorter and J is 5 bases shorter, with 15 bases between their ends. From the germline V gene, CDR1 is SGHTA and CDR2 is FQGTGA. What was sequenced was peripheral blood. In this chain, TRBV7-3 is recombined with TRBJ2-5, and possibly TRBD2, on 6 matching bases. This clonotype was obtained from a human donor in a cohort sampled during active COVID-19. The CDR3 region has the sequence CASSPGPGGETQYF. The bases read TGTGCCAGCAGCCCTGGGCCAGGAGGGGAGACCCAGTACTTC.